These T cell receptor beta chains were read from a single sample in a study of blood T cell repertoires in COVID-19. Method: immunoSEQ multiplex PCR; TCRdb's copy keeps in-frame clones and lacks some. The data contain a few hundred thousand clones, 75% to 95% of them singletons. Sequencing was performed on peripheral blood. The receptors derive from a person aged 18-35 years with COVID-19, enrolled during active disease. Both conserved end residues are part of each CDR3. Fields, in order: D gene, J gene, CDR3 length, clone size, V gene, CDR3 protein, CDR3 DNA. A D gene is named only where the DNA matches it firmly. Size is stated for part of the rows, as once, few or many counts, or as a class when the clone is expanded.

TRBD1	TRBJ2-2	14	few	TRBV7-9	CASSLRTGGGELFF	TGTGCCAGCAGCTTACGGACAGGGGGCGGGGAGCTGTTTTTT
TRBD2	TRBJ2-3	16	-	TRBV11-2	CASSSLAGGTTDTQYF	TGTGCCAGCAGCTCCCTAGCGGGAGGCACCACAGATACGCAGTATTTT
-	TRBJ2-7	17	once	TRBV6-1	CASSEAGPAGPSREQYF	TGTGCCAGCAGTGAAGCAGGGCCAGCGGGCCCGAGTCGCGAGCAGTACTTC
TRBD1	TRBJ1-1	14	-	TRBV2	CASSTGGGGTEAFF	TGTGCCAGCAGCACAGGGGGCGGGGGCACTGAAGCTTTCTTT
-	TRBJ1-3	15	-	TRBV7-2	CASSSIPGSGNTIYF	TGTGCCAGCAGCTCTATACCGGGCTCTGGAAACACCATATATTTT
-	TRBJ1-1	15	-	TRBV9	CASSVGREPNTEAFF	TGTGCCAGCAGCGTTGGGCGAGAACCCAACACTGAAGCTTTCTTT
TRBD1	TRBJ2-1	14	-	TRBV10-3	CAILGQGFYNEQFF	TGTGCCATCCTGGGACAGGGGTTCTACAATGAGCAGTTCTTC
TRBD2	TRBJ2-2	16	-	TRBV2	CASSEVGSGYTGELFF	TGTGCCAGCAGTGAAGTGGGTAGCGGGTACACCGGGGAGCTGTTTTTT
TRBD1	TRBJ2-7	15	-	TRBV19	CASNSGTAIGDEQYF	TGTGCCAGTAATTCTGGGACAGCGATAGGGGACGAGCAGTACTTC
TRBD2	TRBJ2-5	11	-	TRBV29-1	CSGEGGETQYF	TGCAGCGGGGAGGGAGGGGAGACCCAGTACTTC
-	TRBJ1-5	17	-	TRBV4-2	CASSFLPGQNQHQPQHF	TGTGCCAGCAGCTTTTTACCGGGACAAAATCAGCATCAGCCCCAGCATTTT
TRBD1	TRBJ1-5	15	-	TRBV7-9	CASSRTGADNQPQHF	TGTGCCAGCAGCCGTACAGGGGCCGACAATCAGCCCCAGCATTTT
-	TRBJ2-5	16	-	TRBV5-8	CASSRWEKGLGETQYF	TGTGCCAGCAGCCGGTGGGAAAAGGGGTTAGGAGAGACCCAGTACTTC